The 25 T cell receptor beta chains listed next were all sequenced from one sample in a study of T cell responses to AZD1222 COVID-19 vaccine. Clones were sequenced by immunoSEQ multiplex PCR, and TCRdb holds only the in-frame ones, with some missing. The table has fewer than 120,000 clones, about nine tenths seen once; the top ten hold 1.5% to 2%. The specimen comprised peripheral blood, sampled on day 0 of AZD1222 vaccination. All receptors come from an adult in good health.

This clone has more than one count but fewer than ten. V and J are TRBV12-3 or TRBV12-4 and TRBJ2-7, with no clear D. The CDR3 spans 11 residues. V gave up 6 bases and J gave up 5 bases, with 8 bases separating them. The CDR3 here is CASSLGNEQYF. CDR3 nucleotides: TGTGCCAGCAGCCTGGGTAACGAGCAGTACTTC.

CDR3 in amino acids: CASSIGLWGKLTGELFF. The CDR3 nucleotides are TGTGCCAGTAGTATCGGGTTATGGGGAAAACTCACCGGGGAGCTGTTTTTT. This chain joins TRBV19 and TRBJ2-2; D not resolved. The CDR3 extends over 17 amino acids. CDR1 is LNHDA and CDR2 is SQIVND in the germline V gene (reference sequence). The germline V and J ends were trimmed by 3 bases and 4 bases, with 18 bases remaining between them.

The chain carries TRBV25-1 and TRBJ2-5; TRBD2 matches at 7 bases. Germline CDR1 is MGHDK and CDR2 is SYGVNS. V lost 7 bases, J lost 0 bases, and 11 bases stayed unmatched. The CDR3 length is 16 residues. The CDR3 protein is CASMRGGRPHQETQYF. CDR3 nucleotide sequence: TGTGCCAGCATGCGCGGGGGACGTCCCCACCAAGAGACCCAGTACTTC.

The chain carries TRBV29-1 and TRBJ2-1; a possible D gene is TRBD2 (6 bases). The CDR3 length is 12 residues. Germline values: CDR1 SQVTM, CDR2 ANQGSEA. V was trimmed by 3 bases and J by 6 bases, leaving 9 bases between them. This CDR3 reads CSVDPGSNEQFF. In DNA, the CDR3 is TGCAGCGTTGACCCCGGGAGCAATGAGCAGTTCTTC.

V gene TRBV4-1 combines with J gene TRBJ2-5, with a weak D call TRBD2 (6 bases). Germline CDR1 MGHRA, CDR2 YSYEKL. The CDR3 has 16 amino acids. V shed 3 bases and J shed 5 bases, with 19 bases lying between them. Here the CDR3 reads CASSQQPGLSLETQYF. In nucleotides, the CDR3 is TGCGCCAGCAGCCAGCAACCGGGACTTAGCTTGGAGACCCAGTACTTC.

The V gene is TRBV3-1 (or the pseudogene TRBV3-2), the J gene TRBJ1-5, with D perhaps matching TRBD1 (5 bases). V dropped 7 bases and J dropped 7 bases, with 14 bases sitting between them. Germline assignment: CDR1 LGHDT and CDR2 YNNKEL (reference sequence). The CDR3 is 13 amino acids. This CDR3 reads CASTGGKGQPQHF. In DNA, the CDR3 is TGTGCCAGCACGGGAGGGAAGGGGCAGCCCCAGCATTTT.

The gene calls are TRBV10-1 and TRBJ2-7; tentatively, D is TRBD1 or TRBD2 (5 bases each). The CDR3 sequence is 15 residues long. The V gene lost 5 bases and the J gene lost 4 bases, with 18 bases spanning the gap. Germline assignment: CDR1 WNHNN and CDR2 SYGVQD (reference sequence). The CDR3 region has the DNA TGCGCCAGCAGTTTTACCGGGACCGACGTGTACGAGCAGTACTTC. Translated: CASSFTGTDVYEQYF.

CDR3 in DNA: TGTGCCAGCAGCCCGACACAGAGGACTTCCTACGAGCAGTACTTC. Translated: CASSPTQRTSYEQYF. The V call is TRBV5-4, the J call TRBJ2-7, with D tentatively TRBD2 (5 bases). Deletions cut 4 bases from V and 1 base from J, with 15 bases between. The germline gives CDR1 SGHNT, CDR2 YYREEE (reference sequence). The CDR3 totals 15 residues.

This chain joins TRBV6-5 and TRBJ2-7, with 9 bases matching TRBD1. The V segment lost 10 bases and the J segment 5 bases; nucleotides outside the gene matches: 12. Germline V gives CDR1 MNHEY, CDR2 SVGAGI. CDR3 length: 14 residues. DNA of the CDR3: TGTGCCAACATGAGGACAGGGGAGGTCCACGAGCAGTACTTC. Protein sequence: CANMRTGEVHEQYF.

This chain links TRBV28 with TRBJ1-2, with 12 positions matching TRBD1. The germline CDR1 and CDR2 sequences are MDHEN and SYDVKM. With 8 bases clipped from V and 7 bases from J, the junction kept 8 bases outside the gene matches. The CDR3 has 14 residues. CDR3: CASHGTGGKSGYTF. The DNA for the CDR3 is TGTGCCAGCCACGGGACAGGGGGCAAGAGTGGCTACACCTTC.

J is TRBJ1-1 and V is TRBV6-4, with no clear D. In germline, CDR1 is MRHNA, CDR2 SNTAGT. Trimming removed 0 bases at V and 0 bases at J, with 2 bases between. The length of the CDR3 is 13 residues. The CDR3 loop reads CASSDSLNTEAFF. CDR3 bases: TGTGCCAGCAGTGACTCTTTGAACACTGAAGCTTTCTTT.

The chain recombines TRBV7-9 with TRBJ1-2; maybe TRBD1 (5 bases). Between the trimmed V and J ends, which lost 4 bases and 3 bases, there was a span of 15 bases. There are 15 residues in the CDR3. Germline loops: CDR1 SEHNR, CDR2 FQNEAQ (reference sequence). CDR3 region: CASSSSTVPHYGYTF. CDR3 in DNA: TGTGCCAGCAGCTCATCGACAGTACCCCACTATGGCTACACCTTC.

The genes are TRBV5-1 and TRBJ1-1; D gene ambiguous. CDR3 size: 15 residues. Trimming cost V 0 bases and J 11 bases, with 20 bases left between them. Germline CDR1 and CDR2: SGHRS and YFSETQ. CDR3 bases: TGCGCCAGCAGCTTGGACTCTTCTGGGGTATTGGAGGCTTTCTTT. Its translation is CASSLDSSGVLEAFF. The full variable domain, completed using reference TRBV5-1 and TRBJ1-1, is KAGVTQTPRYLIKTRGQQVTLSCSPISGHRSVSWYQQTPGQGLQFLFEYFSETQRNKGNFPGRFSGRQFSNSRSEMNVSTLELGDSALYLCASSLDSSGVLEAFFGQGTRLTVV.

The gene calls are TRBV30 and TRBJ1-1, with 7 bases identical to TRBD1. Per germline, CDR1 GTSNPN and CDR2 SVGIG (reference sequence). The CDR3 is 13 amino acids. V dropped 5 bases and J dropped 1; count of bases not matched to a gene: 4. In nucleotides, the CDR3 is TGTGCCTGGTACAGGGGAGGGAACACTGAAGCTTTCTTT. It specifies CAWYRGGNTEAFF.

For this clone: The identical CDR3 is also encoded by other nucleotide sequences in the sample. This chain uses TRBV5-4 with TRBJ1-1, with D uncertain. This CDR3 comprises 13 residues. Germline CDR1 is SGHNT and CDR2 is YYREEE (reference sequence). V was clipped by 0 bases and J by 2 bases, with 5 bases between them. The chain's CDR3 is CASSLDANTEAFF. CDR3 coding DNA: TGTGCCAGCAGCTTGGATGCCAACACTGAAGCTTTCTTT. Looking up the rest from reference TRBV5-4 and TRBJ1-1 gives the full variable domain: ETGVTQSPTHLIKTRGQQVTLRCSSQSGHNTVSWYQQALGQGPQFIFQYYREEENGRGNFPPRFSGLQFPNYSSELNVNALELDDSALYLCASSLDANTEAFFGQGTRLTVV.

The chain employs TRBV27 and TRBJ2-1; no firm D call. Between the trimmed V and J ends, which lost 2 bases and 0 bases, there was a span of 11 bases. There are 16 residues in the CDR3. Germline V gene sequence: CDR1 MNHEY, CDR2 SMNVEV (reference sequence). CDR3 amino acids: CASSLRNEASYNEQFF. The CDR3 nucleotides read TGTGCCAGCAGTTTACGCAACGAGGCCTCCTACAATGAGCAGTTCTTC.

The chain combines TRBV5-4 with TRBJ2-1; the match to TRBD1 covers 7 bases. The ends lost 4 bases at V and 0 bases at J; junction bases unmatched: 4. CDR1 is SGHNT and CDR2 is YYREEE in the germline V gene (reference sequence). This CDR3 comprises 15 residues. The DNA of the CDR3 is TGTGCCAGCAGCCAGACAGGGAGCTCCTACAATGAGCAGTTCTTC. It encodes CASSQTGSSYNEQFF.

V is TRBV2 and J is TRBJ1-4; 7 bases are shared with TRBD1. The CDR3 covers 16 residues. Per germline, CDR1 SNHLY and CDR2 FYNNEI. Germline trimming cut 5 bases from V and 5 bases from J; bases unmatched to any gene: 11. CDR3 sequence reads: CASSLDPGQPNEKLFF. DNA of the CDR3: TGTGCCAGCAGTCTGGACCCGGGACAGCCGAATGAAAAACTGTTTTTT.

The chain combines TRBV5-1 with TRBJ1-1, with D uncertain. The germline V gene has CDR1 SGHRS and CDR2 YFSETQ. The V end lost 1 base, the J end lost 1 base, and 8 bases lay between the germline ends. This CDR3 contains 14 residues. In nucleotides, the CDR3 is TGCGCCAGCAGCTTGAATGCAGAGAACACTGAAGCTTTCTTT. Protein product: CASSLNAENTEAFF.

The V and J genes are TRBV30 and TRBJ2-1; D is ambiguous. Germline CDR1 and CDR2: GTSNPN and SVGIG (reference sequence). CDR3 size: 15 residues. Trimming pared 0 bases from V and 4 bases from J, leaving 13 bases between. The DNA of the CDR3 is TGTGCCTGGAGTGTTGGCGACACAGTTTACAATGAGCAGTTCTTC. The encoded protein is CAWSVGDTVYNEQFF.

The CDR3 protein is CASSHYRNTGELFF. In DNA, the CDR3 is TGTGCCAGCAGCCACTACAGGAACACCGGGGAGCTGTTTTTT. The genes are TRBV5-4 and TRBJ2-2; D call uncertain. Per the germline V gene, CDR1 is SGHNT and CDR2 is YYREEE (reference sequence). This CDR3 has 14 residues. Trimming cost V 4 bases and J 1 base, with 8 bases left between them.

The V and J genes are TRBV7-8 and TRBJ2-5, with TRBD2 identical over 11 bases. This CDR3 is built from 19 residues. Germline V CDR1 and CDR2: SGHVS, FQNEAQ. J gave up 2 bases and V 5 bases, and 16 bases lay outside the gene matches. The CDR3 nucleotides are TGTGCCAGCAGCGCCCGGCCGGGACTAGCGGAGAGGACGCAAGAGACCCAGTACTTC. The encoded protein is CASSARPGLAERTQETQYF. The full variable domain, rest sourced from reference TRBV7-8 and TRBJ2-5, is GAGVSQSPRYKVAKRGQDVALRCDPISGHVSLFWYQQALGQGPEFLTYFQNEAQLDKSGLPSDRFFAERPEGSVSTLKIQRTQQEDSAVYLCASSARPGLAERTQETQYFGPGTRLLVL.

The rearrangement links TRBV6-5 to TRBJ2-7; maybe TRBD2 (5 bases). From germline, CDR1 is MNHEY and CDR2 SVGAGI. V was clipped by 4 bases and J by 0 bases, with 16 bases between them. The CDR3 is made up of 16 amino acids. This chain's CDR3 is CASSSAGSPRSYEQYF. The CDR3 DNA is TGTGCCAGCAGTTCTGCGGGTTCACCTCGCTCCTACGAGCAGTACTTC.

The chain recombines TRBV27 with TRBJ1-2; 10 bases map to TRBD1. The CDR3 has 15 residues. V shed 5 bases and J 4 bases; nucleotides not matched to a gene: 7. Germline V gene lookup returns CDR1 MNHEY and CDR2 SMNVEV (reference sequence). For the CDR3, the DNA is TGTGCCAGCAGTCCGGACAGGGGGGCCTTCTATGGCTACACCTTC. Protein product: CASSPDRGAFYGYTF.

The chain combines TRBV19 with TRBJ2-7, with 9 positions matching TRBD2. The germline V gene encodes CDR1 LNHDA and CDR2 SQIVND (reference sequence). Trimming at V came to 5 bases and at J to 6 bases, leaving 11 bases not matched to a gene. The CDR3 sequence is 15 residues long. CDR3 DNA sequence: TGTGCCAGTAGTGAACAATCTAGCGGGATAGGCGAGCAGTACTTC. Its protein product is CASSEQSSGIGEQYF.